These 3 T cell receptor beta chains were all obtained from the same sample, sequenced in a study of control samples from healthy donors and cancer patients. Method: immunoSEQ multiplex PCR; TCRdb's copy keeps in-frame clones and lacks some. The sample gives about 98,000 clones, around 82% of which show up once; about 2% is in the top ten. Material for sequencing was blood. The receptor source for this set is a man aged 55 to 70 in good health.

The chain is built from TRBV24-1 and TRBJ2-5, with D perhaps matching TRBD1 or TRBD2 (5 bases each). V gave up 2 bases and J gave up 2 bases, with 8 bases separating them. The length of the CDR3 is 14 residues. Germline-derived CDR1 and CDR2 are KGHDR and SFDVKD. This chain's CDR3 is CATSDWDGQETQYF. The DNA for the CDR3 is TGTGCCACCAGTGATTGGGACGGACAAGAGACCCAGTACTTC.

The chain carries TRBV19 and TRBJ2-6, with D unclear. The CDR3 covers 16 residues. CDR1 is LNHDA, CDR2 SQIVND, per germline (reference sequence). Trimming removed 1 base at V and 0 bases at J, with 7 bases between. The CDR3, as DNA: TGTGCCAGTAGTATAGCAGCCCGCTCTGGGGCCAACGTCCTGACTTTC. Translated, it gives CASSIAARSGANVLTF. Combining the CDR3 with reference TRBV19 and TRBJ2-6 gives the whole variable domain DGGITQSPKYLFRKEGQNVTLSCEQNLNHDAMYWYRQDPGQGLRLIYYSQIVNDFQKGDIAEGYSVSREKKESFPLTVTSAQKNPTAFYLCASSIAARSGANVLTFGAGSRLTVL.

The chain joins TRBV28 to TRBJ2-5; the D is unclear. CDR3 length: 12 residues. Trimming shortened V by 2 bases and J by 5 bases, and 6 bases separated the two germline ends. CDR1 is MDHEN, CDR2 SYDVKM, per germline. The CDR3 bases are TGTGCCAGCAGTTTAATTCGTGAGACCCAGTACTTC. Protein sequence: CASSLIRETQYF.